Sequencing of this TCR beta chain was carried out in a study of cytomegalovirus exposure and HLA in healthy donors. It was with 60 Vbeta and 13 Jbeta primers that the PCR ran. Profiled with immunoSEQ multiplex PCR; TCRdb holds only in-frame clones, not every one. The table includes roughly 120,000 clones, around 70% detected once. In nominal health when sampled, donors likely had unrecorded immune exposures nonetheless. Trimming cost V 4 bases and J 6 bases, with 13 bases left between them. The CDR3 contains 14 residues. Germline assignment: CDR1 MGHRA and CDR2 YSYEKL. The sequenced sample consisted of PBMCs. The clonotype was recovered from a woman aged 40 to 50 in good health and CMV-seropositive. V gene TRBV4-1 combines with J gene TRBJ1-5, with D possibly matching TRBD1 (5 bases). The CDR3 loop is CASSLQGGSQPQHF. Here the CDR3 DNA reads TGCGCCAGCAGCCTGCAGGGTGGCAGTCAGCCCCAGCATTTT.